The subject of this entry is one TCR beta chain. What antigen it recognizes has not been identified. No base quality values were provided; no much bigger clone lies one nucleotide off. This record comes from a study of shared clonotypes between healthy human individuals (dated by TCRdb to about 2020). Regarding the study in general: Three men and two women, aged 18 to 49 years, made up the cohort. Libraries were prepared and TCR repertoires were sequenced by different laboratories using diverse techniques, in order to increase sequencing depth and limit assay-specific biases. The study deeply sequenced blood TCR repertoires of several healthy adults to estimate repertoire size and the extent of clonotype sharing between individuals. Per donor, three plates each were used for CD4 naive and CD4 memory, two for CD8 naive, and one for CD8 memory. Between about 0.85 and 8.9 billion PBMCs per donor were obtained by leukapheresis.

The donors were healthy, HIV-negative adults with no recently reported acute infections or vaccinations. Every donor was a Caucasian adult living in Nashville, Tennessee, USA. CD4+ T cells were enriched by magnetic negative selection, after which naive cells were positively selected on CD45RA and the negative fraction was taken as the memory subset. After blood collection by leukapheresis, PBMCs were isolated using Ficoll-Histopaque density gradient centrifugation and then cryopreserved in the vapor phase of liquid nitrogen. Analytical flow cytometry was used to check the purity and quantity of every magnetically sorted T cell population. Genomic DNA was isolated from each sorted fraction and quantified by UV absorbance on a Nanodrop 2000c. The CDR3 goes from the cysteine to the phenylalanine over 15 residues. CDR3 DNA is the only sequence kept; it has 45 bases, read in frame from the first base. The germline V gene encodes CDR1 LGHNA and CDR2 YNFKEQ. From V the trimming removes 1 base and from J it removes 4 bases, while the gene matches leave 3 bases of the junction unaccounted for.

Using the deep immunoSEQ assay, multiplex PCR amplified TCR CDR3 regions from genomic DNA. Extracted genomic DNA from each cell subset was distributed evenly across all wells of several immunoSEQ 96-well plates, and each plate was treated as a replicate. For sorted subsets, roughly 190 ng of genomic DNA, equivalent to around 31,000 T cell genomes, went into each replicate PCR. The purified libraries were quantified using a Qubit 3.0 fluorometer, sized with a Bioanalyzer 2100, and then quantified again using the KAPA Library Quantification kit. Every immunoSEQ 96-well plate was sequenced on a dedicated single-read 150-cycle Illumina NextSeq 550 flow cell. The paper's processing steps were these. The immunoSEQ output contained only junctional sequences without quality scores, so filtering could not match that applied to full-length reads. To assign V/J genes and CDR3, sequences were annotated against IMGT germline references using PyIR, a Python wrapper for IgBLAST v1.9. Reads with weak V/J assignments (E-value above 1e-6), missing CDR3, stop codons, out-of-frame junctions, or ambiguous translated residues were removed. A V3J clonotype was defined by an identical inferred V gene, J gene, and CDR3 amino acid sequence. To compute the percentage overlap between repertoires, the number of shared unique clonotypes was divided by the size of the smaller repertoire. Repertoire richness was assessed with RTK rarefaction, the Chao1 estimator, and Recon v2.1 estimates of unobserved clonotypes. Generation probabilities for all TCRbeta clonotypes obtained by the gDNA method from four donors were computed using OLGA. The table was pulled from immuneACCESS by TCRdb, which kept in-frame rearrangements only. Such tables lose some clones; where checked, under half of the loss comes from unresolved V genes, and the rest has no known cause. The V and J calls and clone size are taken from that table; D and trimming were inferred from the DNA. The sample records about 2.5 million clones, roughly 92% of which are singletons. The ten largest clones capture about 0.41% of the sample.

The paper as a whole reports these results and caveats: Pairwise subsampling led to the expectation that sequencing depth would affect the degree of clonotype sharing among donors. Only blood was sampled, and tissue TCR repertoires likely differ from those in blood. Clonotypes shared by all four sorted-subset donors showed higher generation probabilities than non-shared clonotypes. Even with the large sequencing depth, rarefaction of the sorted-subset datasets indicated that sequencing was incomplete. Larger estimated clonotype richness was generally found for naive subsets than for memory subsets. Across a handful of donors, approximately 5% of naive CD4, over 3% of naive CD8, roughly 2.2% of memory CD4, and roughly 0.41% of memory CD8 clonotypes were shared. The small number of donors limited the genetic and exposure-history diversity represented.

The sequence joins TRBV4-2 to TRBJ2-7, with 11 bases aligning to TRBD2. This clonotype was sampled from a man between 18 and 35 years old in good health. Some clones in this sample may be carry-over from other donors' samples. Material for sequencing was naive CD4+ T cells from PBMCs. The intended sense of this specimen's cell subset or site label: CD45RA+ positively selected. The nucleotide sequence reads as follows: TGTGCCAGCAGCCAAGGACTAGCGGGAACATACGAGCAGTACTTC. It translates as CASSQGLAGTYEQYF.